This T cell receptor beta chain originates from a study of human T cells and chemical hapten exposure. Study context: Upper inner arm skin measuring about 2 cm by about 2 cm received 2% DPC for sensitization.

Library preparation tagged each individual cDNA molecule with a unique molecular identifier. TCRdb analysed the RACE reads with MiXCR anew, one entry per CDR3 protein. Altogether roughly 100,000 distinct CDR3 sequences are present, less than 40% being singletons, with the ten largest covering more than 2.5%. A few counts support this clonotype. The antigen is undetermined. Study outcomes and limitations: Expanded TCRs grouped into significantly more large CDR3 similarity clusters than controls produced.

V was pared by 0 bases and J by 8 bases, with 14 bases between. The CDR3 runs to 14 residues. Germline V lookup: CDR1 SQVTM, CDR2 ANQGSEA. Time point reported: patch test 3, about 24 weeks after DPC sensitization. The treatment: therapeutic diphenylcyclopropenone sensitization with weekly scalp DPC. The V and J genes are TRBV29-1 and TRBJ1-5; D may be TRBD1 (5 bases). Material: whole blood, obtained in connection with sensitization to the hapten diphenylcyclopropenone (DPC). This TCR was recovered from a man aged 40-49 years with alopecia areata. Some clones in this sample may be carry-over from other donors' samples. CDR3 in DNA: TGCAGCGTTGAAGATAGTGGGGGTAGGGAGCCCCAGCATTTT. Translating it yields CSVEDSGGREPQHF.